This TCR beta chain was sequenced in a study of blood T cell repertoires in COVID-19. Study in general: Material from acute and convalescent COVID-19 was sourced from the United States, Italy and Spain.

The assay was immunoSEQ multiplex PCR, and TCRdb's table has in-frame clones only and misses some. The sample gives about 420,000 clones, about 87% of which show up once; 0.8% to 0.9% is in the top ten. The TCR sequence derives from a man aged 18 to 30 with COVID-19, enrolled during active disease. Sequencing used peripheral blood.

This CDR3 is CTSSQDGQGNSPLHF. CDR3 DNA: TGCACCAGCAGCCAAGATGGTCAGGGGAACTCACCCCTCCACTTT. This sequence joins TRBV1 and TRBJ1-6; the table gives TRBD1 as D, unverified against the DNA. TRBV1 is designated a pseudogene. This CDR3 has 15 residues.